The 8 T cell receptor beta chains below all came from one sample that was sequenced in a study of control samples from healthy donors and cancer patients. Some clones are missing from TCRdb's copy, which holds only in-frame ones; the method was immunoSEQ multiplex PCR. The data show roughly 180,000 clones, around 93% seen once. The sequenced material came from blood. The receptors here all came from a woman aged 55 to 70 in good health.

The rearrangement joins TRBV9 to TRBJ1-2; 9 bases are a match to TRBD1. Germline CDR1 reads SGDLS; CDR2 reads YYNGEE. The CDR3 sequence is 18 residues long. The trim removed 4 bases at V and 4 bases at J, leaving 17 bases unmatched. CDR3 DNA: TGTGCCAGCAGCCTCTCGCGGGGGGGGACAGGGTCTGGCTATGGCTACACCTTC. Translating it yields CASSLSRGGTGSGYGYTF.

The chain has TRBV27 and TRBJ1-1; perhaps TRBD1 as D (5 bases). CDR3 size: 13 residues. The germline gives CDR1 MNHEY, CDR2 SMNVEV (reference sequence). Trimming left V 6 bases short and J 2 bases short, with 10 bases between. CDR3 sequence: CASRRQRNTEAFF. CDR3 bases: TGTGCCAGCAGACGACAGAGAAACACTGAAGCTTTCTTT.

This chain links TRBV3-1 (or the pseudogene TRBV3-2) with TRBJ2-5; 9 bases match TRBD2. Germline loops: CDR1 LGHDT, CDR2 YNNKEL (reference sequence). The CDR3 covers 13 residues. The trim removed 0 bases at V and 12 bases at J, leaving 5 bases unmatched. The CDR3 DNA is TGTGCCAGCAGCCAAGAAAAGGGGACTAGCAAGTACTTC. Amino acid sequence: CASSQEKGTSKYF.

The chain carries TRBV4-3 and TRBJ1-2; 9 bases align to TRBD1. Per the germline V gene, CDR1 is LGHNA and CDR2 is YSLEER. The CDR3 runs 14 residues. V lost 2 bases, J lost 8 bases, and 6 bases stayed unmatched. The CDR3 nucleotides read TGCGCCAGCAGCCAACCGGGACAGGGCGCCGGCTACACCTTC. It is translated as CASSQPGQGAGYTF.

The chain carries TRBV29-1 and TRBJ1-5, with no clear D. CDR3 length equals 12 residues. Deletions cut 4 bases from V and 5 bases from J, with 9 bases between. Germline assignment: CDR1 SQVTM and CDR2 ANQGSEA. The CDR3 DNA reads as TGCAGCGTTGGCGACGGGCATCAGCCCCAGCATTTT. Amino acid sequence: CSVGDGHQPQHF.

The chain carries TRBV6-2 or TRBV6-3 and TRBJ1-6; TRBD1 aligns across 7 bases. The CDR3 has 15 amino acids. The trim removed 2 bases at V and 9 bases at J, leaving 7 bases unmatched. Germline CDR1 MNHEY, CDR2 SVGEGT. CDR3 in DNA: TGTGCCAGCAGTTACCTTCAGGGGGACTTTTCACCCCTCCACTTT. As protein: CASSYLQGDFSPLHF.

The V and J genes are TRBV4-2 and TRBJ2-2; 9 bases are shared with TRBD2. J was trimmed by 4 bases and V by 3 bases; bases with no gene match: 9. Germline V lookup: CDR1 LGHNA, CDR2 YNFKEQ. The CDR3 covers 17 residues. CDR3 in amino acids: CASSHSIAGVVTGELFF. CDR3 nucleotide sequence: TGTGCCAGCAGCCATTCCATAGCGGGGGTGGTCACCGGGGAGCTGTTTTTT.

The chain recombines TRBV7-9 with TRBJ1-2; no definite D call. Germline V CDR1 and CDR2: SEHNR, FQNEAQ (reference sequence). With 5 bases removed from V and 8 bases from J, the gap between germline ends came to 15 bases. CDR3 length equals 13 residues. The CDR3 bases are TGTGCCAGCAGCCTCTCACCCGAGAACGGCTACACCTTC. Translating gives CASSLSPENGYTF. The whole variable domain, remainder taken from reference TRBV7-9 and TRBJ1-2, is DTGVSQNPRHKITKRGQNVTFRCDPISEHNRLYWYRQTLGQGPEFLTYFQNEAQLEKSRLLSDRFSAERPKGSFSTLEIQRTEQGDSAMYLCASSLSPENGYTFGSGTRLTVV.